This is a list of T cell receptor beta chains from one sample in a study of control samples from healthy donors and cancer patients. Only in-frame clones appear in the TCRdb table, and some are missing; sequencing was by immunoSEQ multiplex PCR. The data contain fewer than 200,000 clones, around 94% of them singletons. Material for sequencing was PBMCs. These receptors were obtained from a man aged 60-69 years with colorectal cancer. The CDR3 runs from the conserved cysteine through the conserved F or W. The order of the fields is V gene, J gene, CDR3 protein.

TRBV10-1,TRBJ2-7,CASSGGQNYEQYF
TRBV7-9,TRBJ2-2,CAKGGRTGELFF
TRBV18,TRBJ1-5,CASSRGQNQPQHF
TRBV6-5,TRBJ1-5,CASKADREGSQPQHF
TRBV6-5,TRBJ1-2,CASTLSGENYGYTF
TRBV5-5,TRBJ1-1,CASTPSGVVGTEAFF
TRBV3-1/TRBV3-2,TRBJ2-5,CASSQDHWGQETQYF
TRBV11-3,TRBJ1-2,CASDPVRGGLLNYGYTF
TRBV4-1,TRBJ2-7,CASSREAGSSYEQYF
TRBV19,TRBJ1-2,CASSISDRGRGYTF
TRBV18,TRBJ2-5,CASSRNREETQYF
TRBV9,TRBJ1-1,CASSVETGTEAFF
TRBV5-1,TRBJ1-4,CASSLLYTATNEKLFF